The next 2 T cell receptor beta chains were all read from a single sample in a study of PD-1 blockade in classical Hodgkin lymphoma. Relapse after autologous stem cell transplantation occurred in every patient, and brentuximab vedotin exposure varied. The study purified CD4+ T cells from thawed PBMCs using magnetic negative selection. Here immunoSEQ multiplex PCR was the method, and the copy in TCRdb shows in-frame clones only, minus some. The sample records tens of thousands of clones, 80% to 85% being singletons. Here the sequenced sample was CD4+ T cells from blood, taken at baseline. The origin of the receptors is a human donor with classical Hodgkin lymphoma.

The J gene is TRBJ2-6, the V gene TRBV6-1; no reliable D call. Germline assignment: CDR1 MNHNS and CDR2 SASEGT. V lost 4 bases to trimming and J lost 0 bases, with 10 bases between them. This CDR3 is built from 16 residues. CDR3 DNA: TGTGCCAGCAGTGGATACCGGAACTCTGGGGCCAACGTCCTGACTTTC. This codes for CASSGYRNSGANVLTF.

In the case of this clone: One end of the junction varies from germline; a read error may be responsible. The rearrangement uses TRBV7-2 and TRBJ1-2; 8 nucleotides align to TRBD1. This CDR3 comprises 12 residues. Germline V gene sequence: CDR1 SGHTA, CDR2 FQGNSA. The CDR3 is CASRLDRGGYTF. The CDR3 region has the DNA TGTGCCAGCAGGTTAGACAGGGGTGGCTACACCTTC.